The 11 T cell receptor beta chains below all came from one sample that was sequenced in a study of identifying expanded T cells in peripheral blood (dated by TCRdb to about 2019). Preparation of the library involved the immunoSEQ multiplex PCR assay. What TCRdb holds here is the immuneACCESS table cut down to in-frame rearrangements. Part of the clones is not present; checked against another copy, under half of the missing clones reflect an unresolved V gene, and the others are unexplained. This sample comprises tens of thousands of clones, roughly four fifths of them detected only once. About 18% of the sample rests with the top ten. The specimen sequenced was blood. Source of these receptors: a person aged 18 to 69 in good health.

This chain joins TRBV20-1 and TRBJ1-1, with a possible D match to TRBD1 (5 bases). This CDR3 is built from 11 residues. The V and J ends lost 6 bases and 7 bases respectively, with 12 bases between them. Germline CDR1 and CDR2: DFQATT and SNEGSKA (reference sequence). The CDR3 loop reads CSAIRDREAFF. As DNA, the CDR3 is TGCAGTGCCATCCGGGACCGTGAAGCTTTCTTT.

This rearrangement joins TRBV5-1 to TRBJ2-7; maybe TRBD2 (5 bases). V was shortened by 0 bases and J by 5 bases, with 15 bases between the two germline ends. The CDR3 runs 15 residues. Germline CDR1 reads SGHRS; CDR2 reads YFSETQ. The CDR3 nucleotides read TGCGCCAGCAGCTTGGGGTTCGGAACCGGGAACGAGCAGTACTTC. Translation gives CASSLGFGTGNEQYF.

This chain joins TRBV15 and TRBJ1-2; 8 bases map to TRBD1. The CDR3 consists of 17 residues. The germline V gene encodes CDR1 LNHNV and CDR2 YYDKDF (reference sequence). Trimming at V came to 2 bases and at J to 4 bases, leaving 12 bases not matched to a gene. CDR3 nucleotides: TGTGCCACCAGCAGAACCAGGGGGCGCGGCCCCCTCTATGGCTACACCTTC. It translates to CATSRTRGRGPLYGYTF. Supplemented by reference TRBV15 and TRBJ1-2, the full variable domain reads DAMVIQNPRYQVTQFGKPVTLSCSQTLNHNVMYWYQQKSSQAPKLLFHYYDKDFNNEADTPDNFQSRRPNTSFCFLDIRSPGLGDTAMYLCATSRTRGRGPLYGYTFGSGTRLTVV.

Only one count was recorded for this clone. The chain combines TRBV7-2 with TRBJ2-5; D gene unclear. V was cut by 0 bases and J by 4 bases, with 6 bases left in between. This CDR3 is built from 13 residues. CDR1 is SGHTA and CDR2 is FQGNSA in the germline V gene. CDR3 nucleotides: TGTGCCAGCAGCTTAGCGCGAGTAGAGACCCAGTACTTC. Translated: CASSLARVETQYF.

The chain uses TRBV11-1 and TRBJ1-2; D is undetermined. The CDR3 has 16 amino acids. The V gene lost 0 bases and the J gene lost 0 bases, with 11 bases spanning the gap. Germline loops: CDR1 SGHAT, CDR2 FQDESV (reference sequence). The CDR3 spells CASSLAPISSNYGYTF. Here the CDR3 DNA reads TGTGCCAGCAGCTTAGCGCCCATCTCGTCTAACTATGGCTACACCTTC.

This clone was picked up a small number of times. CDR3 sequence reads: CASSLDSTPTDTQYF. CDR3 bases: TGCGCCAGCAGCTTGGATAGTACCCCCACAGATACGCAGTATTTT. This chain links TRBV5-1 with TRBJ2-3, with D unresolved. CDR1 and CDR2 (germline): SGHRS, YFSETQ. V shed 0 bases and J shed 2 bases, with 10 bases lying between them. CDR3 length: 15 residues.

The V call is TRBV12-5, the J call TRBJ2-5; TRBD1 aligns across 7 bases. V gave up 2 bases and J gave up 2 bases; unmatched junction bases: 14. Germline V CDR1 and CDR2: LGHNT, FRNRAP. The CDR3 extends over 18 amino acids. This chain's CDR3 is CASGLLTGAEIQQETQYF. CDR3 nucleotide sequence: TGTGCTAGTGGTTTGCTCACAGGGGCCGAAATCCAACAAGAGACCCAGTACTTC.

The gene calls are TRBV14 and TRBJ2-2, with 10 bases that match TRBD1. Per germline, CDR1 SGHDN and CDR2 FVKESK. The CDR3 contains 16 residues. With 4 bases clipped from V and 2 bases from J, the junction kept 4 bases outside the gene matches. CDR3 protein: CASSRDRGYNTGELFF. The CDR3 bases are TGTGCCAGCAGCCGGGACAGGGGATACAACACCGGGGAGCTGTTTTTT.

CDR3 region: CASSFGPGSPYEQYV. CDR3 coding DNA: TGTGCCAGCAGCTTCGGACCAGGGAGCCCCTACGAGCAGTACGTC. V gene TRBV11-2 combines with J gene TRBJ2-7; either TRBD1 or TRBD2 may supply D (5 bases each). V was pared by 3 bases and J by 2 bases, with 14 bases between. Germline CDR1 reads SGHAT; CDR2 reads FQNNGV. CDR3 length: 15 residues.

V is TRBV14 and J is TRBJ2-3, with 8 bases fitting TRBD1. V lost 4 bases to trimming and J lost 4 bases; unmatched junction nucleotides: 7. The CDR3 loop spans 15 amino acids. From germline, CDR1 is SGHDN and CDR2 FVKESK. This chain's CDR3 is CASSPYATGADTQYF. CDR3 coding DNA: TGTGCCAGCAGCCCCTACGCGACAGGGGCAGATACGCAGTATTTT.

This rearrangement joins TRBV4-1 to TRBJ2-5, with 8 bases identical to TRBD2. CDR1 and CDR2 (germline): MGHRA, YSYEKL. The CDR3 has 17 residues. Trimming took 0 bases from V and 2 from J; bases not matched to a gene: 8. As DNA, the CDR3 is TGCGCCAGCAGCCAAGATTGGGCTAGCGGGTTACAAGAGACCCAGTACTTC. The encoded protein is CASSQDWASGLQETQYF.